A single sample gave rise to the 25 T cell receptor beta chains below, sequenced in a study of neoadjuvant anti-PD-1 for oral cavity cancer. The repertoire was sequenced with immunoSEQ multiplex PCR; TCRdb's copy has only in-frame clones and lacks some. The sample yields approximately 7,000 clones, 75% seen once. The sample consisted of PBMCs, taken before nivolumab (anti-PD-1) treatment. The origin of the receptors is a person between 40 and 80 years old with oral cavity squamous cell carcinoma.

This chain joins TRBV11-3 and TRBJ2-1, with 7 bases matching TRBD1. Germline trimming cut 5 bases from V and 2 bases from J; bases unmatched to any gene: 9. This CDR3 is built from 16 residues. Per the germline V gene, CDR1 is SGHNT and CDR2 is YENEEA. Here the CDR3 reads CASSQSRQGTYNEQFF. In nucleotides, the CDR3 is TGTGCCAGCAGCCAATCCCGACAGGGTACCTACAATGAGCAGTTCTTC.

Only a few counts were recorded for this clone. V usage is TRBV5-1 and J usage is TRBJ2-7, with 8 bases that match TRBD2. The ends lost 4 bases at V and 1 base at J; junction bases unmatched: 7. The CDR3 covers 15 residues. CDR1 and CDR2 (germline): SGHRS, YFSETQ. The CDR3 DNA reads TGCGCCAGCAGCGCCTTAGCGGGGCCTTCCTACGAGCAGTACTTC. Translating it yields CASSALAGPSYEQYF.

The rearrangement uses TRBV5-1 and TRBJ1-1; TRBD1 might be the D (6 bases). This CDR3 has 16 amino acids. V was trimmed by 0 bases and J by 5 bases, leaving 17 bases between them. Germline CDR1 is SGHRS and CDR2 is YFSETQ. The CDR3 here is CASSLAEGGARTEAFF. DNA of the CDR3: TGCGCCAGCAGCTTGGCGGAGGGGGGGGCGCGAACTGAAGCTTTCTTT.

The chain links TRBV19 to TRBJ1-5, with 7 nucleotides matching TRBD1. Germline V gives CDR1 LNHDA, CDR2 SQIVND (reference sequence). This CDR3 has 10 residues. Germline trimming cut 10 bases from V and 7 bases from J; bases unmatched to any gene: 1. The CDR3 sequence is CAIGGQPQHF. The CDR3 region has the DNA TGTGCCATAGGGGGCCAGCCCCAGCATTTT. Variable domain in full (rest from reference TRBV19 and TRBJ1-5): DGGITQSPKYLFRKEGQNVTLSCEQNLNHDAMYWYRQDPGQGLRLIYYSQIVNDFQKGDIAEGYSVSREKKESFPLTVTSAQKNPTAFYLCAIGGQPQHFGDGTRLSIL.

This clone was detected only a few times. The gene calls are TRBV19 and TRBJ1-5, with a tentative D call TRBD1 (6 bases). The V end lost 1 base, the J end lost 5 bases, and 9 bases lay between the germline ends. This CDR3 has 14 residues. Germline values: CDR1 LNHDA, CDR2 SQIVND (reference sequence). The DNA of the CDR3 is TGTGCCAGTAGTATAGGGACAGAGGATCAGCCCCAGCATTTT. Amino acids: CASSIGTEDQPQHF.

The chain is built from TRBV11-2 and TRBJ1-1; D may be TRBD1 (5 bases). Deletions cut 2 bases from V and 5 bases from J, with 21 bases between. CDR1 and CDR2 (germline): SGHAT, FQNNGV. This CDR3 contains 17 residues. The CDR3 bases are TGTGCCAGCAGCTTAACCTATTCCAGGGCCAGATTAACTGAAGCTTTCTTT. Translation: CASSLTYSRARLTEAFF.

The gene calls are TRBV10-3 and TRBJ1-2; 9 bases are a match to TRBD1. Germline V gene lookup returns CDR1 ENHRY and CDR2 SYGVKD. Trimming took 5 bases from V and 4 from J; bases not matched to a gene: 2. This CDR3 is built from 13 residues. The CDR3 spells CAISTDRGYGYTF. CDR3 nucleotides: TGTGCCATCAGTACGGACAGGGGCTATGGCTACACCTTC.

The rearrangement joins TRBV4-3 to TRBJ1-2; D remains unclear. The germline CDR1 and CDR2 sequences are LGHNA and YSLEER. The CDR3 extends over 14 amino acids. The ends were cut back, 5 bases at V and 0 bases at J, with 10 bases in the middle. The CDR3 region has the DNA TGCGCCAGCAGCAACCCCCACACTAACTATGGCTACACCTTC. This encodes CASSNPHTNYGYTF.

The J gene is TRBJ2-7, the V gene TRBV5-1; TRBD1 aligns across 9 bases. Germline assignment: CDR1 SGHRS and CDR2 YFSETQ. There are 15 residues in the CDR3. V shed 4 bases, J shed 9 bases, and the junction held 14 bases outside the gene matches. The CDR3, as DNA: TGCGCCAGCAGCGAAGGAGGGGGACAGGGTACGGTGCAGTACTTC. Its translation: CASSEGGGQGTVQYF.

CDR3 nucleotide sequence: TGCGCCAGCAGTGAGTACAATGAGCAGTTCTTC. Amino acid sequence: CASSEYNEQFF. This chain uses TRBV10-1 with TRBJ2-1; D is unclear. With 1 base removed from V and 5 bases from J, the gap between germline ends came to 0 bases. The germline gives CDR1 WNHNN, CDR2 SYGVQD (reference sequence). The CDR3 has 11 amino acids.

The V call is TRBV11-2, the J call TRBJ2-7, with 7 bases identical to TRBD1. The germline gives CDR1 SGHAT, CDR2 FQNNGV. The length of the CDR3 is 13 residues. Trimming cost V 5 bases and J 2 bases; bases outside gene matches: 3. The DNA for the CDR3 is TGTGCCAGCAGCGCAGGACAGGCCTACGAGCAGTACTTC. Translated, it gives CASSAGQAYEQYF.

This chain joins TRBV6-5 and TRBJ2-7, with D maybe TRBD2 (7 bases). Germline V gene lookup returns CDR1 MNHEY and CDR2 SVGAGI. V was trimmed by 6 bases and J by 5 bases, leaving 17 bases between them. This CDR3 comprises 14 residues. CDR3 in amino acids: CASSSRGGTDEQYF. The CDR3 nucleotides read TGTGCCAGCAGCTCGAGGGGGGGCACGGACGAGCAGTACTTC.

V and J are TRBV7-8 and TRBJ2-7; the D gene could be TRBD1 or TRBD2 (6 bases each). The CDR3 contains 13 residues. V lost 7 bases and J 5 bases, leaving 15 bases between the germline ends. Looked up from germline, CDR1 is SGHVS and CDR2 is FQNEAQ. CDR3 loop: CASNYRDSNEQYF. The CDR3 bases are TGTGCCAGCAACTACAGGGACTCTAACGAGCAGTACTTC.

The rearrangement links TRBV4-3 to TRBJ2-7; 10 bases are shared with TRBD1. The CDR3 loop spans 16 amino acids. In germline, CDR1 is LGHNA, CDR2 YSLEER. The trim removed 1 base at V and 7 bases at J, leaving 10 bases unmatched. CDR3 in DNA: TGCGCCAGCAGCCAAGGGTCCGGGACAGGGGTTCGGGAGCAGTACTTC. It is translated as CASSQGSGTGVREQYF.

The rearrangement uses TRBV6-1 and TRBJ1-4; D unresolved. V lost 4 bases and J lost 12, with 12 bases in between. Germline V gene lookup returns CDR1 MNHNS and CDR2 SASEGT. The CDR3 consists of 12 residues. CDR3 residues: CASSGDNRELFF. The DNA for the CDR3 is TGTGCCAGCAGTGGAGACAACCGTGAACTGTTTTTT.

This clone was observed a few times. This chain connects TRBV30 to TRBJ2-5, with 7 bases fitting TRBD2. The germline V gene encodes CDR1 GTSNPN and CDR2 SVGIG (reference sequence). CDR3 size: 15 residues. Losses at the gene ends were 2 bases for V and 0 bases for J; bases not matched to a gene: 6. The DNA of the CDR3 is TGTGCCTGGAGTCTGAGCGGGGCTAACCAAGAGACCCAGTACTTC. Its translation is CAWSLSGANQETQYF.

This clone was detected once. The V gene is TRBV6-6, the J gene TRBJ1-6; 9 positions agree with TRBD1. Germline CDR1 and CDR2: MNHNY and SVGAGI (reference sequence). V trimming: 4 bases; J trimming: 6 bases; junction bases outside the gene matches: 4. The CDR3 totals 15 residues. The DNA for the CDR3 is TGTGCCAGCAGTTGGACAGGGGCCATTAATTCACCCCTCCACTTT. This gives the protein CASSWTGAINSPLHF.

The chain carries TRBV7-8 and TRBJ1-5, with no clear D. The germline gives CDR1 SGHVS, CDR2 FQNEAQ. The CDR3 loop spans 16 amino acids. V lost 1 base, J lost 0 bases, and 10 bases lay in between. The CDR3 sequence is CASSLDGTYSNQPQHF. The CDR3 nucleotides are TGTGCCAGCAGCTTAGACGGTACCTATAGCAATCAGCCCCAGCATTTT.

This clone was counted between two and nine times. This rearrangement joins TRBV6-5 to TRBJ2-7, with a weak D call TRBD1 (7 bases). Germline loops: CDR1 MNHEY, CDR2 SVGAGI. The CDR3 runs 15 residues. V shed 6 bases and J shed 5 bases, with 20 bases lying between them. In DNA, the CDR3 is TGTGCCAGCAGCCGCGGGACAGAGGGAATAGACGAGCAGTACTTC. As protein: CASSRGTEGIDEQYF.

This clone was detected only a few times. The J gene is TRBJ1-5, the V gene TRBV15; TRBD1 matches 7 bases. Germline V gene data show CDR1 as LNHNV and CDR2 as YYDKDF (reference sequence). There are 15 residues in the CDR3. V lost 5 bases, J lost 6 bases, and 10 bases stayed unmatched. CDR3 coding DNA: TGTGCCACCAGCCCTCCCGGAACAGGGGTTCAGCCCCAGCATTTT. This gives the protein CATSPPGTGVQPQHF. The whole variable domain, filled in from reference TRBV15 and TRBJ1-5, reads DAMVIQNPRYQVTQFGKPVTLSCSQTLNHNVMYWYQQKSSQAPKLLFHYYDKDFNNEADTPDNFQSRRPNTSFCFLDIRSPGLGDTAMYLCATSPPGTGVQPQHFGDGTRLSIL.

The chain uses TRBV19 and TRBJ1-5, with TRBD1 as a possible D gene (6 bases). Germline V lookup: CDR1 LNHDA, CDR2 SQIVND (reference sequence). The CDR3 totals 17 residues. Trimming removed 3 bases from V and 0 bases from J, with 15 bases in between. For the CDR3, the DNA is TGTGCCAGTAGTATCCCCCGACAGGTGTATAGCAATCAGCCCCAGCATTTT. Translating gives CASSIPRQVYSNQPQHF.

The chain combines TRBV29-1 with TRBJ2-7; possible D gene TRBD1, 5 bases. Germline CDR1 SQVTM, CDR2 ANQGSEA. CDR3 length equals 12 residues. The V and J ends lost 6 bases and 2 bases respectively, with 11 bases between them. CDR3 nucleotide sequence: TGCAGCGTCACTGACAGACCCTACGAGCAGTACTTC. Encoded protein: CSVTDRPYEQYF.

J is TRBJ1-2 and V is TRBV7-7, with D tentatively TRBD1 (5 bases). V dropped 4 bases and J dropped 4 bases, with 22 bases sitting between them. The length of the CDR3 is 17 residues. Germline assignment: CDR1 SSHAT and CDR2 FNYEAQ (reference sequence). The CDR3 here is CASSSGPDDSGRYGYTF. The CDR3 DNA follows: TGTGCCAGCAGCTCCGGGCCGGACGACAGTGGACGCTATGGCTACACCTTC.

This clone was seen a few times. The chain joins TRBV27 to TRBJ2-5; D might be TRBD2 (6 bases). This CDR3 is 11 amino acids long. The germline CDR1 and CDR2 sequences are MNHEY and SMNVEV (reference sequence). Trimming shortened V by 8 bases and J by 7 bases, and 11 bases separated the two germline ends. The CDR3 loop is CASAGLGTQYF. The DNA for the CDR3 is TGTGCCAGCGCGGGGCTTGGGACCCAGTACTTC.

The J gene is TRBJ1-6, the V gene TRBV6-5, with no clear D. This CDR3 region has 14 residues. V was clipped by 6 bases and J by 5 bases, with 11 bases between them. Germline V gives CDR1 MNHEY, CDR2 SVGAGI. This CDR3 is CASRFGRNNSPLHF. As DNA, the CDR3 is TGTGCCAGCAGATTCGGACGGAATAATTCACCCCTCCACTTT.